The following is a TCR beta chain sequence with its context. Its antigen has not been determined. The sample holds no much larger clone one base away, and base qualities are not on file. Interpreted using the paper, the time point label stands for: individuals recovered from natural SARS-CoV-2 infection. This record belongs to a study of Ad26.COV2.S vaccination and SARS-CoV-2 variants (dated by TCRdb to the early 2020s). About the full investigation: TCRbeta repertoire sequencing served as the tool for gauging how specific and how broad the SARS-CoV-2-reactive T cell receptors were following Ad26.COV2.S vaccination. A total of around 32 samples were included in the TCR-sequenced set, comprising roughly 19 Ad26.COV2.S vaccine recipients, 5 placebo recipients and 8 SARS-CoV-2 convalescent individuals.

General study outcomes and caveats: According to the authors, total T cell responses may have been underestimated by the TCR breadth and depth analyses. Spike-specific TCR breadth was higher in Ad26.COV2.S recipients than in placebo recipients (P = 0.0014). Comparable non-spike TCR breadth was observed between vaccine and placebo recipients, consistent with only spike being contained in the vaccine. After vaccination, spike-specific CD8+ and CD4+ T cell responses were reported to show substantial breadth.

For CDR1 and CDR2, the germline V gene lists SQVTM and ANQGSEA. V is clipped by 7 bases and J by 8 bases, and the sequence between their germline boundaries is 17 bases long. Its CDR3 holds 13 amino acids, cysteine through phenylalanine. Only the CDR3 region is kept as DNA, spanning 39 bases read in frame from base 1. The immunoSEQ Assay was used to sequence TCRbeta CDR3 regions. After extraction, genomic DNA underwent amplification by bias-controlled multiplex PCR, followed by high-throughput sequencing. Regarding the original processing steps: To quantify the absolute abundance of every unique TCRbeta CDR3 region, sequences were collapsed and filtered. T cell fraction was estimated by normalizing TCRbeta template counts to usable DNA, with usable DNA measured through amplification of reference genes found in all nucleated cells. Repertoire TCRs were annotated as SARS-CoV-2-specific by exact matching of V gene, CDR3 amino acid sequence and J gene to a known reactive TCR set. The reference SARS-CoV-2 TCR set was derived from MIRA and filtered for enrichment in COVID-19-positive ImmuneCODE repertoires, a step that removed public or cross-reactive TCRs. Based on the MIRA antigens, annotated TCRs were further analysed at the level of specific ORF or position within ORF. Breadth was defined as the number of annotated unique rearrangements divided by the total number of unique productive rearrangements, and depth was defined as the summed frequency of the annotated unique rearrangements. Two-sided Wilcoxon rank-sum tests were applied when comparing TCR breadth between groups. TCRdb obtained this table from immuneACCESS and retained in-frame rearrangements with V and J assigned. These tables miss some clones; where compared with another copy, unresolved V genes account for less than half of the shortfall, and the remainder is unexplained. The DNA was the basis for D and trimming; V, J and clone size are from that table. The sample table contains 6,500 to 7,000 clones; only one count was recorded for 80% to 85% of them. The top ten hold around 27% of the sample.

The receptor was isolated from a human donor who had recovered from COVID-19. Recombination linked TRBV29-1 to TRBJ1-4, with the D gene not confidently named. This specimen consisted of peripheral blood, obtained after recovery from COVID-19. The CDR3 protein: CSASTLRGEKLFF. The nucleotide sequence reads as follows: TGCAGCGCAAGCACACTACGTGGGGAAAAACTGTTTTTT.